These T cell receptor beta chains were read from a single sample in a study of shared clonotypes between healthy human individuals. Assay used: immunoSEQ multiplex PCR; TCRdb lists only in-frame clones, some missing. The sample holds around 1.9 million clones, 93% seen once. Sequenced material: naive CD8+ T cells from PBMCs. Every receptor here comes from a man aged 18 to 35 in good health. Some clones in this sample may be carry-over from other donors' samples. The CDR3 runs from the conserved cysteine through the conserved F or W. A D gene is named only where the DNA matches it firmly. Clone size, where shown, is once, few, many, or a class for clones that have expanded.

D gene	clone size	V gene	J gene	CDR3 DNA	CDR3 protein
NA	NA	TRBV4-1	TRBJ2-5	TGCGCCAGCAGCCAAGATTCTACCTACTTCCAAGAGACCCAGTACTTC	CASSQDSTYFQETQYF
TRBD1	few	TRBV30	TRBJ2-7	TGTGCCTGGAGTTTCGCGGGACAGGTCTACGAGCAGTACTTC	CAWSFAGQVYEQYF
NA	NA	TRBV6-1	TRBJ1-3	TGTGCCAGCAGTGCGGACGACTCTGGAAACACCATATATTTT	CASSADDSGNTIYF
TRBD2	once	TRBV19	TRBJ2-1	TGTGCCAGTAGTCCACTCCAGGCGGGACTAGCCTACAATGAGCAGTTCTTC	CASSPLQAGLAYNEQFF
NA	NA	TRBV15	TRBJ2-1	TGTGCCACCAGCTCTTTATTCTCGACCCGGACCGGCGATGAGCAGTTCTTC	CATSSLFSTRTGDEQFF
NA	NA	TRBV4-3	TRBJ1-1	TGCGCCAGCAGCCAAGAAGGGGATCGGACTGAAGCTTTCTTT	CASSQEGDRTEAFF
NA	NA	TRBV11-2	TRBJ2-7	TGTGCCAGCAGTTTCGGAACATCCCACGAGCAGTACTTC	CASSFGTSHEQYF
TRBD2	NA	TRBV27	TRBJ2-3	TGTGCCAGCAGTTTATTTGCTAGCGGGAACACAGATACGCAGTATTTT	CASSLFASGNTDTQYF
NA	NA	TRBV7-8	TRBJ1-2	TGTGCCAGCAGCCCTGAATTGCGTGGCTACACCTTC	CASSPELRGYTF
TRBD2	NA	TRBV5-4	TRBJ2-3	TGTGCCAGCAGCTTAAGGGAGGGAGGGCCAGATACGCAGTATTTT	CASSLREGGPDTQYF
NA	NA	TRBV4-1	TRBJ2-1	TGCGCCAGCACAGGAATCACCTACAATGAGCAGTTCTTC	CASTGITYNEQFF
NA	NA	TRBV19	TRBJ1-1	TGTGCCAGTGGCTACTCAGGGTTTGAAGCTTTCTTT	CASGYSGFEAFF
TRBD1	once	TRBV4-1	TRBJ2-5	TGCGCCAGCAGCCGACAGGGTGAGGAAGAGACCCAGTACTTC	CASSRQGEEETQYF
TRBD2	NA	TRBV7-3	TRBJ2-3	TGTGCCAGCAGCCCTAGCGGGACTGCAGATACGCAGTATTTT	CASSPSGTADTQYF
NA	NA	TRBV28	TRBJ2-1	TGTGCCAGCAGTTTGGGGGGAATCGAGCAGTTCTTC	CASSLGGIEQFF
NA	few	TRBV28	TRBJ1-5	TGTGCCAGCAGTTTTGAGGTTAGCAATCAGCCCCAGCATTTT	CASSFEVSNQPQHF
NA	once	TRBV5-1	TRBJ1-1	TGCGCCAGCAGCTTAAGGGACAAGGGGTTACCTGAAGCTTTCTTT	CASSLRDKGLPEAFF
NA	NA	TRBV10-3	TRBJ1-2	TGTGCCATCAGTGACGATCAGGGATGGGGCTACACCTTC	CAISDDQGWGYTF
NA	NA	TRBV27	TRBJ2-3	TGTGCCAGCAGTTATGGTTGGGTTTATACGCAGTATTTT	CASSYGWVYTQYF
NA	NA	TRBV6-1	TRBJ2-7	TGTGCCAGCAGTGAATGGGAGACCTTGTACGAGCAGTACTTC	CASSEWETLYEQYF
NA	NA	TRBV4-3	TRBJ1-2	TGCGCCAGCAGCCAAGCCCTGGGAAACTATGGCTACACCTTC	CASSQALGNYGYTF
NA	NA	TRBV11-2	TRBJ2-5	TGTGCCAGCAGCTTAGGTACCAGAGCCCAAGAGACCCAGTACTTC	CASSLGTRAQETQYF
NA	NA	TRBV5-1	TRBJ2-1	TGCGCCAGCACTAACTTCAGCTCCTACAATGAGCAGTTCTTC	CASTNFSSYNEQFF
NA	few	TRBV27	TRBJ2-2	TGTGCCAGCAGTTTACCCCCCGGGGAGCTGTTTTTT	CASSLPPGELFF
TRBD1	NA	TRBV5-4	TRBJ2-5	TGTGCCAGCAGCTTGAGTTGGGACAGGGGGCGGGAGACCCAGTACTTC	CASSLSWDRGRETQYF
NA	NA	TRBV7-9	TRBJ1-1	TGTGCCAGCAGCCCCAGAAATACCCCAACTTACGGAACGACTGAAGCTTTCTTT	CASSPRNTPTYGTTEAFF
TRBD2	NA	TRBV28	TRBJ2-7	TGTGCCAGCAGTTTATTTCGGAAGCGGGAGCTCGACAACGAGCAGTACTTC	CASSLFRKRELDNEQYF
NA	NA	TRBV7-2	TRBJ2-1	TGTGCCAGCAGCCTCGCAGGACTAAGCAATGAGCAGTTCTTC	CASSLAGLSNEQFF
NA	NA	TRBV28	TRBJ2-7	TGTGCCAGCAGTTTCCAGCAGGAAATCCCCTCCTACGAGCAGTACTTC	CASSFQQEIPSYEQYF
NA	NA	TRBV11-2	TRBJ2-7	TGTGCCAGCAGCTTAGTCGGCAGTCTGGACGAGCAGTACTTC	CASSLVGSLDEQYF
NA	NA	TRBV27	TRBJ1-1	TGTGCCAGCGCGGCAGGGCTGTTGAACACTGAAGCTTTCTTT	CASAAGLLNTEAFF
NA	NA	TRBV14	TRBJ2-7	TGTGCCAGCAGCCAAGCAGGACTGAAGTCCTACGAGCAGTACTTC	CASSQAGLKSYEQYF
NA	NA	TRBV7-9	TRBJ1-1	TGTGCCAGCAGCCTCCAGGGGAGGAACACTGAAGCTTTCTTT	CASSLQGRNTEAFF
TRBD1	NA	TRBV28	TRBJ2-7	TGTGCCAGCAGACGGACAGGGGACGGCGAGCAGTACTTC	CASRRTGDGEQYF
NA	NA	TRBV4-3	TRBJ1-6	TGCGCCAGCAGCCCGAGCGGGGGTTCCTATAATTCACCCCTCCACTTT	CASSPSGGSYNSPLHF
NA	NA	TRBV9	TRBJ2-7	TGTGCCAGCAGCCTAGGGGGGGGTGCCAGGGACGAGCAGTACTTC	CASSLGGGARDEQYF
NA	NA	TRBV15	TRBJ2-1	TGTGCCACCAGCAGAGATCAAGGAGGGAGCCGAGAGCAGTTCTTC	CATSRDQGGSREQFF
TRBD1	NA	TRBV28	TRBJ2-7	TGTGCCAGCAGTTTAACGGGACAGGGGCACGAGCAGCACTTC	CASSLTGQGHEQHF
TRBD2	NA	TRBV6-5	TRBJ2-1	TGTGCCAGCAGGACCGGGACTAGCAATGAGCAGTTCTTC	CASRTGTSNEQFF
NA	NA	TRBV28	TRBJ2-3	TGTGCCAGCAGTTGGCCCATAGAGGGAGATACGCAGTATTTT	CASSWPIEGDTQYF
NA	NA	TRBV9	TRBJ2-7	TGTGCCAGCAGCGTAGGGGGCGGGGCAGCCTACGAGCAGTACTTC	CASSVGGGAAYEQYF
NA	NA	TRBV9	TRBJ2-7	TGTGCCAGCAGCGCCCAGGTGGGGGGAATAGGCCTAGACGAGCAGTACTTC	CASSAQVGGIGLDEQYF
TRBD1	NA	TRBV2	TRBJ2-2	TGTGCCAGCAGTGATGGGGACAGCGGGAACACCGGGGAGCTGTTTTTT	CASSDGDSGNTGELFF
NA	NA	TRBV28	TRBJ2-6	TGTGCCAGCAGTCCGGGAGACCCTGGGGCCAACGTCCTGACTTTC	CASSPGDPGANVLTF
TRBD2	NA	TRBV11-2	TRBJ2-1	TGTGCCAGCAGCTCAACCTTAGGGACTAGCGGGGCCTCCTACAATGAGCAGTTCTTC	CASSSTLGTSGASYNEQFF
NA	NA	TRBV21-1	TRBJ2-7	TGTGCCAGCCGCCAGCGGACTTGGGGCTTC	CASRQRTWGF
NA	NA	TRBV4-2	TRBJ2-7	TGTGCCAGCAGTCAAGTTAGCTCGGGGAGAAGCGAGCAGTACTTC	CASSQVSSGRSEQYF
NA	NA	TRBV19	TRBJ2-1	TGTGCCAGTAGTATACCGGGCACCTACAATGAGCAGTTCTTC	CASSIPGTYNEQFF
NA	NA	TRBV6-6	TRBJ1-4	TGTGCCAGCAGTTACTCATGGGGGGCAACTAATGAAAAACTGTTTTTT	CASSYSWGATNEKLFF
NA	NA	TRBV7-9	TRBJ1-5	TGTGCCAGCAGTCAACGGGGTCAGCCCCAGCATTTT	CASSQRGQPQHF
NA	NA	TRBV5-6	TRBJ1-5	TGTGCCAGCAGCTCATCGGGTCAGCCCCAGCATTTT	CASSSSGQPQHF
NA	NA	TRBV7-9	TRBJ2-5	TGTGCCAGCAGCTTAGCCGAAGAGACCCAGTACTTC	CASSLAEETQYF
NA	NA	TRBV28	TRBJ2-1	TGTGCCAGCAGTCCCCTCTCCTACAATGAGCAGTTCTTC	CASSPLSYNEQFF
NA	NA	TRBV27	TRBJ2-7	TGTGCCAGCAGCCGCCTTCTACGGGAGCATTGGGGCGAGCAGTACTTC	CASSRLLREHWGEQYF